The rows below give T cell receptor beta chains drawn from one sample of a study of T cell responses to AZD1222 COVID-19 vaccine. The method was immunoSEQ multiplex PCR; TCRdb's version includes in-frame clones alone and lacks a portion of them. In the table there are 50,000 to 55,000 clones, approximately 84% of which are singletons. This material consisted of peripheral blood, taken on day 0 of AZD1222 vaccination. The receptors stem from an adult in good health. Both conserved end residues are trimmed from each CDR3. The order of the fields is V gene, CDR3 protein.

v_gene: TRBV6-1
CDR3aa: ASSEVTGGFYEQY

v_gene: TRBV3-1/TRBV3-2
CDR3aa: ASSQDPLVLGYNEQF

v_gene: TRBV1
CDR3aa: TSSQQTYEQY

v_gene: TRBV5-4
CDR3aa: ASSLGSYSEQF

v_gene: TRBV6-1
CDR3aa: ASSVYLGQSGHQPQH

v_gene: TRBV18
CDR3aa: ASQQGNEQY

v_gene: TRBV6-5
CDR3aa: ASSFGTATNQPQH

v_gene: TRBV7-2
CDR3aa: ASSFDTSPNQPQH

v_gene: TRBV5-5
CDR3aa: ASSAGYLNTEAF

v_gene: TRBV5-1
CDR3aa: ASSFTGASGYT

v_gene: TRBV4-3
CDR3aa: ASSQDKGSAAENTGELF

v_gene: TRBV7-9
CDR3aa: ASSSRGPYEQY

v_gene: TRBV7-2
CDR3aa: ASSSRGGGGGYT

v_gene: TRBV11-3
CDR3aa: ASSSGLGTEQF

v_gene: TRBV19
CDR3aa: ASSKTGDYGYT

v_gene: TRBV28
CDR3aa: ASTLSRDSQETQY

v_gene: TRBV7-3
CDR3aa: ASSLAATGELF

v_gene: TRBV7-2
CDR3aa: ASSDPYNEQF

v_gene: TRBV27
CDR3aa: ASSSGLAGRKQY

v_gene: TRBV28
CDR3aa: ASSTYSNTGELF

v_gene: TRBV7-2
CDR3aa: ASSSGGHNSPLH

v_gene: TRBV7-3
CDR3aa: ASSSLGDTQY

v_gene: TRBV5-6
CDR3aa: ASSRARPATDTQY

v_gene: TRBV25-1
CDR3aa: ASRAGDDEAGETQY

v_gene: TRBV5-4
CDR3aa: ASSNDYEQY

v_gene: TRBV5-6
CDR3aa: ASSLDFDRPGANEKLF

v_gene: TRBV19
CDR3aa: ASSMGGNSPLH

v_gene: TRBV13
CDR3aa: ASSYRYSPLH

v_gene: TRBV5-1
CDR3aa: ASSLRQGEVGELF

v_gene: TRBV7-2
CDR3aa: ASSIGTGDYGYT

v_gene: TRBV19
CDR3aa: ASTATGGIYEQY

v_gene: TRBV29-1
CDR3aa: SVEDPISGSSYEQY

v_gene: TRBV7-2
CDR3aa: ASSLTTQGTTGNTIY

v_gene: TRBV2
CDR3aa: ASIRQGQETQY

v_gene: TRBV6-5
CDR3aa: ASSYGGNEQY

v_gene: TRBV28
CDR3aa: ASSLGRTGNNEQF

v_gene: TRBV19
CDR3aa: ASSNGRGDEQY

v_gene: TRBV4-2
CDR3aa: ASSQVRGGGTGELF

v_gene: TRBV4-1
CDR3aa: ASNPRGDLYGYT

v_gene: TRBV27
CDR3aa: ASNLGDSNTGELF

v_gene: TRBV7-6
CDR3aa: ASSLASTSNYGYT

v_gene: TRBV2
CDR3aa: ASSQGQGRTGELF

v_gene: TRBV9
CDR3aa: ASSVGFSYNEQF

v_gene: TRBV14
CDR3aa: TSSPRSYEQY

v_gene: TRBV5-4
CDR3aa: ASRASGTGPFGGYT

v_gene: TRBV6-1
CDR3aa: ASSEQQGMGNTIY

v_gene: TRBV10-2
CDR3aa: ASSYVSGSSSANEQF

v_gene: TRBV6-5
CDR3aa: ASSPSDRGVNEQF

v_gene: TRBV28
CDR3aa: ASSLGASGGADTQY

v_gene: TRBV19
CDR3aa: ASSTNDRLTGELF

v_gene: TRBV18
CDR3aa: ASSPDTGTDYGYT

v_gene: TRBV7-2
CDR3aa: ASSLGRGSYNEQF

v_gene: TRBV13
CDR3aa: ASSVRRGLRQPQH

v_gene: TRBV5-8
CDR3aa: ASSLGTDILGTEAF

v_gene: TRBV7-2
CDR3aa: ASSRGGLGTEAF

v_gene: TRBV5-1
CDR3aa: AGRGENTGELF

v_gene: TRBV11-2
CDR3aa: ASSLEVRQPQH

v_gene: TRBV5-8
CDR3aa: ASYESNTGELF

v_gene: TRBV19
CDR3aa: ASSIGERTDTQY

v_gene: TRBV29-1
CDR3aa: SGVRTSGRSTDTQY